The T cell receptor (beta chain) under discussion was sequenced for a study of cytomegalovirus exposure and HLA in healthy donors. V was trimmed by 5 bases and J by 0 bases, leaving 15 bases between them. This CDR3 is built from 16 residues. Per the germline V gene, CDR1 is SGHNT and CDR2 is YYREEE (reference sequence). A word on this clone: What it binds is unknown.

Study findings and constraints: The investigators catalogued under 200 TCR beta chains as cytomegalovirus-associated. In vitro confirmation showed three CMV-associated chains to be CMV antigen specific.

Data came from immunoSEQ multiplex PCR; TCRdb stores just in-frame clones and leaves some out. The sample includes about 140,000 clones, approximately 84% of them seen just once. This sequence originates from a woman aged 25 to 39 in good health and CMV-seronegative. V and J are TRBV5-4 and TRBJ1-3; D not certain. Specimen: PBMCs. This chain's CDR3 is CASSQMEGNSGNTIYF. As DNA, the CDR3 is TGTGCCAGCAGTCAGATGGAGGGTAACTCTGGAAACACCATATATTTT.